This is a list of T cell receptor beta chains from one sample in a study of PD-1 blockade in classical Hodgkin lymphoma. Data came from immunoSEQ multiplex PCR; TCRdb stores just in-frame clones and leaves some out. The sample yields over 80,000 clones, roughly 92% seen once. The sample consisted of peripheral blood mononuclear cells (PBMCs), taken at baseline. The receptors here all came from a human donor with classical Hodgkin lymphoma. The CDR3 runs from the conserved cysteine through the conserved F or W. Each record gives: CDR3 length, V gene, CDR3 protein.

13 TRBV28 CASCRRRPDTQYF
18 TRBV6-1 CASSAMEPDRSWNSPLHF
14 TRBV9 CASSVEGQWNEQFF
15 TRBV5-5 CASTGQGATNEKLFF
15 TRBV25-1 CASSLGQGSSTEAFF
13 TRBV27 CASGAANKNEQFF
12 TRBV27 CASSARYNEQFF
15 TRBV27 CASFGVPLGVDTQYF
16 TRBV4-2 CASSQGAGHSTDTQYF
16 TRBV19 CASSRDRGRLNTEAFF
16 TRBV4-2 CASSHGTGDILYGYTF